These 19 T cell receptor beta chains were all obtained from the same sample, sequenced in a study of beta chain features in type 1 diabetes. The whole isolated RNA underwent reverse transcription, so sequencing captured expressed TCRB transcripts. Measured with immunoSEQ multiplex PCR; TCRdb has only the in-frame clones, and not every one. The data contain hundreds of thousands of clones, roughly 15% of them singletons. The sample comprised naive CD4+ T cells from blood. The receptor source for this set is a young man in good health.

This clone has only a few counts. V and J are TRBV5-6 and TRBJ2-3, with 8 bases lining up with TRBD1. CDR3 length: 16 residues. Losses at the gene ends were 1 base for V and 4 bases for J; bases not matched to a gene: 8. In germline, CDR1 is SGHDT, CDR2 YYEEEE. The CDR3 protein is CASSLSRGRAADTQYF. CDR3 nucleotides: TGTGCCAGCAGCTTGAGCAGGGGGCGAGCAGCAGATACGCAGTATTTT. Filled out from reference TRBV5-6 and TRBJ2-3, the complete variable domain reads DAGVTQSPTHLIKTRGQQVTLRCSPKSGHDTVSWYQQALGQGPQFIFQYYEEEERQRGNFPDRFSGHQFPNYSSELNVNALLLGDSALYLCASSLSRGRAADTQYFGPGTRLTVL.

This clone has a handful of counts. This chain joins TRBV4-2 and TRBJ1-2, with D perhaps TRBD1 (5 bases). This CDR3 spans 17 amino acids. Trimming removed 3 bases at V and 4 bases at J, with 21 bases between. In germline, CDR1 is LGHNA, CDR2 YNFKEQ. The CDR3 coding sequence is TGTGCCAGCAGCCAGGGCTCGTCCCTGACAGCCTCCTATGGCTACACCTTC. Translation gives CASSQGSSLTASYGYTF.

As regards this clone: A read error may account for a junction end that differs from germline. V gene TRBV20-1 combines with J gene TRBJ2-7; 7 bases map to TRBD1. This CDR3 has 11 residues. In germline, CDR1 is DFQATT, CDR2 SNEGSKA (reference sequence). The CDR3 DNA is TGCAGAGCTAAGGGGGCGTACGAGCAGTACTTC. This codes for CRAKGAYEQYF.

The gene calls are TRBV4-2 and TRBJ1-1, with a weak D call TRBD1 (6 bases). Trimming cost V 4 bases and J 0 bases, with 12 bases left between them. The CDR3 length is 15 residues. The germline V gene encodes CDR1 LGHNA and CDR2 YNFKEQ. DNA of the CDR3: TGTGCCAGCAGCCGCGGACAGACAATGAACACTGAAGCTTTCTTT. This gives the protein CASSRGQTMNTEAFF.

This clone was seen more than once but under ten times. The rearrangement uses TRBV28 and TRBJ1-1; 8 bases match TRBD1. CDR3 size: 16 residues. V shed 6 bases and J 1 base; nucleotides not matched to a gene: 10. The germline V gene encodes CDR1 MDHEN and CDR2 SYDVKM. CDR3 amino acids: CASRRQGTRGNTEAFF. The CDR3 nucleotides read TGTGCCAGCAGGCGACAGGGGACTAGAGGGAACACTGAAGCTTTCTTT. Combining the CDR3 with reference TRBV28 and TRBJ1-1 gives the whole variable domain DVKVTQSSRYLVKRTGEKVFLECVQDMDHENMFWYRQDPGLGLRLIYFSYDVKMKEKGDIPEGYSVSREKKERFSLILESASTNQTSMYLCASRRQGTRGNTEAFFGQGTRLTVV.

V is TRBV9 and J is TRBJ2-3; D perhaps matches TRBD1 (6 bases). Germline loops: CDR1 SGDLS, CDR2 YYNGEE. The V end lost 0 bases, the J end lost 2 bases, and 10 bases lay between the germline ends. The CDR3 is 15 residues long. The CDR3 loop reads CASSVGGQYTDTQYF. The DNA for the CDR3 is TGTGCCAGCAGCGTAGGGGGACAATACACAGATACGCAGTATTTT.

This chain links TRBV28 with TRBJ2-7; D possibly corresponds to TRBD2 (6 bases). In germline, CDR1 is MDHEN, CDR2 SYDVKM. Trimming took off 7 bases at V and 7 bases at J, with 17 bases between the two ends. The CDR3 sequence is 13 residues long. CDR3 nucleotides: TGTGCCAGCACACATCCACTAGCCTGGGAGCAGTACTTC. It translates to CASTHPLAWEQYF.

The J gene is TRBJ1-2, the V gene TRBV5-1, with D tentatively TRBD1 (5 bases). The V end was cut by 0 bases, the J end by 3 bases, with 12 bases between. Germline lookup yields CDR1 SGHRS and CDR2 YFSETQ. The CDR3 consists of 15 residues. This CDR3 reads CASSLAGRADYGYTF. In DNA form, the CDR3 reads TGCGCCAGCAGCTTGGCGGGCAGGGCGGACTATGGCTACACCTTC.

V is TRBV5-1 and J is TRBJ1-2; the match to TRBD1 covers 7 bases. Germline V gene lookup returns CDR1 SGHRS and CDR2 YFSETQ. V lost 2 bases to trimming and J lost 4 bases; unmatched junction nucleotides: 5. The CDR3 totals 14 residues. CDR3 nucleotides: TGCGCCAGCAGCTTCCCTAGGACAGGCTATGGCTACACCTTC. Its translation is CASSFPRTGYGYTF.

This clone has only a few counts. V usage is TRBV19 and J usage is TRBJ2-1; D remains unclear. Germline lookup yields CDR1 LNHDA and CDR2 SQIVND (reference sequence). V was cut by 2 bases and J by 10 bases, with 12 bases left in between. The CDR3 covers 13 residues. The CDR3 spells CASSIKRDREQFF. CDR3 bases: TGTGCCAGTAGTATAAAGCGAGATCGGGAGCAGTTCTTC.

The V call is TRBV6-5, the J call TRBJ1-2; no firm D call. V was pared by 6 bases and J by 9 bases, with 14 bases between. There are 12 residues in the CDR3. Germline V gives CDR1 MNHEY, CDR2 SVGAGI. The CDR3 DNA sequence: TGTGCCAGCAGCACCGCCCCTGGAAGCTACACCTTC. It translates to CASSTAPGSYTF.

This clone has a handful of counts. The rearrangement links TRBV5-1 to TRBJ1-5; D call uncertain. Germline-derived CDR1 and CDR2 are SGHRS and YFSETQ. The V end lost 4 bases, the J end lost 0 bases, and 11 bases lay between the germline ends. The CDR3 is made up of 15 amino acids. The CDR3 sequence: CASSLGPDSNQPQHF. The CDR3 DNA sequence: TGCGCCAGCAGCCTCGGACCGGATAGCAATCAGCCCCAGCATTTT.

This clone has only a few counts. The chain couples TRBV12-5 to TRBJ1-1, with TRBD1 matching over 8 bases. Germline CDR1 and CDR2: LGHNT and FRNRAP. CDR3 length equals 13 residues. The J segment lost 5 bases and the V segment lost 6 bases, leaving 5 bases of the junction unmatched. The CDR3 sequence is CASGSQGATEAFF. CDR3 nucleotides: TGTGCTAGTGGAAGTCAGGGGGCTACTGAAGCTTTCTTT.

This clone was found a few times. The rearrangement joins TRBV19 to TRBJ1-1; the D is unclear. Per germline, CDR1 LNHDA and CDR2 SQIVND (reference sequence). CDR3 size: 11 residues. Trimming shortened V by 3 bases and J by 7 bases, and 6 bases separated the two germline ends. The CDR3 reads CASSIRLEAFF. DNA of the CDR3: TGTGCCAGTAGTATCCGGCTTGAAGCTTTCTTT.

This chain joins TRBV7-3 and TRBJ1-5; D is undetermined. The CDR3 has 13 amino acids. V gave up 5 bases and J gave up 3 bases, with 8 bases separating them. Germline lookup yields CDR1 SGHTA and CDR2 FQGTGA. The CDR3 DNA follows: TGTGCCAGCAGCCCCACCCCCAATCAGCCCCAGCATTTT. It yields the protein CASSPTPNQPQHF. The variable domain in full, completed from reference TRBV7-3 and TRBJ1-5, reads GAGVSQTPSNKVTEKGKYVELRCDPISGHTALYWYRQSLGQGPEFLIYFQGTGAADDSGLPNDRFFAVRPEGSVSTLKIQRTERGDSAVYLCASSPTPNQPQHFGDGTRLSIL.

The chain carries TRBV28 and TRBJ2-7; TRBD1 matches 11 bases. The CDR3 is made up of 15 amino acids. Germline CDR1 and CDR2: MDHEN and SYDVKM. Trimming cost V 4 bases and J 4 bases; bases outside gene matches: 6. CDR3 coding DNA: TGTGCCAGCAGTTCGGGACAGGGGGGTTGGTACGAGCAGTACTTC. Residues: CASSSGQGGWYEQYF.

The CDR3 here is CASSSGGRGTDTQYF. In DNA form, the CDR3 reads TGTGCCAGCAGCTCTGGAGGGCGGGGCACAGATACGCAGTATTTT. The chain links TRBV7-3 to TRBJ2-3; a weak D match, TRBD2 (6 bases). The CDR3 totals 15 residues. Germline CDR1 and CDR2: SGHTA and FQGTGA. Trimming stripped 4 bases from V and 1 base from J, with 12 bases between.

This clone was picked up a small number of times. The CDR3: CASSQGENQPQHF. DNA of the CDR3: TGCGCCAGCAGCCAAGGTGAGAATCAGCCCCAGCATTTT. The V call is TRBV4-3, the J call TRBJ1-5; D is undetermined. Germline-derived CDR1 and CDR2 are LGHNA and YSLEER. The V end was cut by 1 base, the J end by 4 bases, with 5 bases between. CDR3 size: 13 residues.

This clone was found a few times. The rearrangement uses TRBV25-1 and TRBJ2-7; the D call may be TRBD1 or TRBD2 (5 bases each). CDR1 and CDR2 from the germline V gene are MGHDK and SYGVNS. This CDR3 region has 14 residues. V lost 1 base, J lost 12 bases, and 19 bases lay in between. The CDR3 sequence: CASSEFRGPDTGYF. The DNA of the CDR3 is TGTGCCAGCAGTGAATTTAGGGGACCGGATACGGGGTACTTC.